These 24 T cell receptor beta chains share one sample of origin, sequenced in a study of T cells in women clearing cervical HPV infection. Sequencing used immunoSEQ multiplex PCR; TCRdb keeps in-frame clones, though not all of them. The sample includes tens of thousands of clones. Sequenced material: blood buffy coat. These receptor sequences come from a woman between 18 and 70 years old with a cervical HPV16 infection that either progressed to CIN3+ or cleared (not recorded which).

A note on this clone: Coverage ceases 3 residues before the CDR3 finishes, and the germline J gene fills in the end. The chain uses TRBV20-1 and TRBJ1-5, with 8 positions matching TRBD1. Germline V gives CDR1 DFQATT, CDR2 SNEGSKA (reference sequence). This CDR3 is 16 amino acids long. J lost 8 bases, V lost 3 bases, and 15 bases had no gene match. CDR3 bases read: TGCAGTGCTAGTAGTGCGGGACAGGTATTGGCCGAGCCC. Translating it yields CSASSAGQVLAEP. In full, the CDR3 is CSASSAGQVLAEPQHF.

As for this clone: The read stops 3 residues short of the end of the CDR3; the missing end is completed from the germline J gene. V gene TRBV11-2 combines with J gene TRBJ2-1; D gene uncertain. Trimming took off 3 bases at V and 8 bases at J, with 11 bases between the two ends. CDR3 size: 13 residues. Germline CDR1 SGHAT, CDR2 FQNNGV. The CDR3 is CASSFGGRYEQFF. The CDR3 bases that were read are TGTGCCAGCAGCTTTGGTGGCAGGTATGAG. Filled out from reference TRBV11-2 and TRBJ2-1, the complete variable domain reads EAGVAQSPRYKIIEKRQSVAFWCNPISGHATLYWYQQILGQGPKLLIQFQNNGVVDDSQLPKDRFSAERLKGVDSTLKIQPAKLEDSAVYLCASSFGGRYEQFFGPGTRLTVL.

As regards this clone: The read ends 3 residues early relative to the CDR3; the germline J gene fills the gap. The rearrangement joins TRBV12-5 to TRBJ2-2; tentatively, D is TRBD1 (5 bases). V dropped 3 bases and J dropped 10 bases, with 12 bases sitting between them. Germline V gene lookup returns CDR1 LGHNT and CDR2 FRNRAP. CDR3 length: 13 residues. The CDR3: CASGLGAPSELFF. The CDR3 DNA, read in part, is TGTGCTAGTGGTTTAGGGGCACCATCGGAG. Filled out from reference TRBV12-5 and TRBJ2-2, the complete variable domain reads DARVTQTPRHKVTEMGQEVTMRCQPILGHNTVFWYRQTMMQGLELLAYFRNRAPLDDSGMPKDRFSAEMPDATLATLKIQPSEPRDSAVYFCASGLGAPSELFFGEGSRLTVL.

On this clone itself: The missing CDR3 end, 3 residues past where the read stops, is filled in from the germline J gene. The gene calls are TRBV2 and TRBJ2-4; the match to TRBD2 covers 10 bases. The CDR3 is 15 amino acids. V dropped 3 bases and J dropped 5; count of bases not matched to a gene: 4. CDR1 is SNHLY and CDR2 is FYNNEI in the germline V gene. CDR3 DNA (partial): TGTGCCAGCAGTGAGACCCTAGCGGGGGAAAACATT. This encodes CASSETLAGENI. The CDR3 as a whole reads CASSETLAGENIQYF.

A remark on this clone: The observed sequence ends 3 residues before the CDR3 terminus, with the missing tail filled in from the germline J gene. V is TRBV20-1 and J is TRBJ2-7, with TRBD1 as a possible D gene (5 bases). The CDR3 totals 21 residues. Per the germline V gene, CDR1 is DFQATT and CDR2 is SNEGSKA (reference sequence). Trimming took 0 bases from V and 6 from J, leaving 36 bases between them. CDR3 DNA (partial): TGCAGTGCTAGAGATATACCCGGGTTGGCCTCTTTGTGGGATGACAGTATCGAG. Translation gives CSARDIPGLASLWDDSIE. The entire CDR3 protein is CSARDIPGLASLWDDSIEQYF.

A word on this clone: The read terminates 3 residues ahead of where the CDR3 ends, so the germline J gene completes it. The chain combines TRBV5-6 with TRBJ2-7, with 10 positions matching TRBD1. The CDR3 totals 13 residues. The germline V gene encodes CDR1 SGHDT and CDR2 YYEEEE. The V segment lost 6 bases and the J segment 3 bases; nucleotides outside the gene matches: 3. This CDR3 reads CASIRTGGYEQYF. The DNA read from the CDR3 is TGTGCCAGCATTAGGACAGGGGGCTACGAG.

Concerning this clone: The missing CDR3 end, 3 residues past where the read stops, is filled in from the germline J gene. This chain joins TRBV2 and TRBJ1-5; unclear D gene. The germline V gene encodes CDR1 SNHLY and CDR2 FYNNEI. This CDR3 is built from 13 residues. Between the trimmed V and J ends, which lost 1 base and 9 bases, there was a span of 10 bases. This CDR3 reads CASSEGRQAPQHF. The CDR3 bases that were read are TGTGCCAGCAGTGAAGGCAGGCAGGCGCCC.

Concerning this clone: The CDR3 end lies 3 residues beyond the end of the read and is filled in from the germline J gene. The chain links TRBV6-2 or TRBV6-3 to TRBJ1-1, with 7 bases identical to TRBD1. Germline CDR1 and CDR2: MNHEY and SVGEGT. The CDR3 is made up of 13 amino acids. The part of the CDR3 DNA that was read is TGTGCCAGCAGGGCGGACAGGCTCTTCCGA. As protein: CASRADRLFR. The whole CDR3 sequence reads CASRADRLFRAFF.

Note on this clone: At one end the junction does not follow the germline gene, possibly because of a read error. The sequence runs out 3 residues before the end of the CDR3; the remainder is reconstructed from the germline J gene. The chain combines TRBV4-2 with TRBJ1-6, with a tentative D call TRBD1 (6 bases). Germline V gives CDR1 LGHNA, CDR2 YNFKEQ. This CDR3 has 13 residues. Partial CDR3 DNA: TGCGCCAGCAGCCAAGATAGGGGGTCACCC. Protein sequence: CASSQDRGSP. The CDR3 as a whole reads CASSQDRGSPLHF.

The covered CDR3 bases are TGTGCCAGCAGGAAAGAGGGGGGGGATTCCGGGGAG. Its translation: CASRKEGGDSGE. The complete CDR3 reads CASRKEGGDSGELFF. The chain is built from TRBV2 and TRBJ2-2; a weak D match, TRBD2 (7 bases). The read falls 3 residues short of the CDR3 end, and the missing part is taken from the germline J gene. This CDR3 contains 15 residues. Trimming left V 6 bases short and J 6 bases short, with 17 bases between. The germline V gene encodes CDR1 SNHLY and CDR2 FYNNEI.

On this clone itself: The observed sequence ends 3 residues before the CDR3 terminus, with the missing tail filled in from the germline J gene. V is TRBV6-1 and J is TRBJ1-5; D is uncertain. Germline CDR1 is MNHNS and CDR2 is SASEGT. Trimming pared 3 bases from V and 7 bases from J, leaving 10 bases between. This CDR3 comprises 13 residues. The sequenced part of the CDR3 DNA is TGTGCCAGCAGTGAGCAGTCCTGGCAGCCC. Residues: CASSEQSWQP. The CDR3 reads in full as CASSEQSWQPQHF.

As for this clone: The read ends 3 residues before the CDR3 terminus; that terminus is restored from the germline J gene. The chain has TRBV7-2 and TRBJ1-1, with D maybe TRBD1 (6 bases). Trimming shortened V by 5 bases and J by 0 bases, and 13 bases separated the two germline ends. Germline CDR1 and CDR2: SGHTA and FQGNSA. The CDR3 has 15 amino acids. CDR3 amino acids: CASSRTGRMNTEAFF. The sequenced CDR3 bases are TGTGCCAGCAGCCGAACAGGGAGAATGAACACTGAA.

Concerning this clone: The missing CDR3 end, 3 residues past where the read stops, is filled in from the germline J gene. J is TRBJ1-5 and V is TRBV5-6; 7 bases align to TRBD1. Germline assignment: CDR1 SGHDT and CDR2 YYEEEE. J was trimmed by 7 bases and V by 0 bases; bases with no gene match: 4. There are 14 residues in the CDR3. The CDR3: CASSLAAGGQPQHF. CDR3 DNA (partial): TGTGCCAGCAGCTTGGCGGCAGGGGGACAGCCC. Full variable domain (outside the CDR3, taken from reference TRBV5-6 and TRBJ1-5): DAGVTQSPTHLIKTRGQQVTLRCSPKSGHDTVSWYQQALGQGPQFIFQYYEEEERQRGNFPDRFSGHQFPNYSSELNVNALLLGDSALYLCASSLAAGGQPQHFGDGTRLSIL.

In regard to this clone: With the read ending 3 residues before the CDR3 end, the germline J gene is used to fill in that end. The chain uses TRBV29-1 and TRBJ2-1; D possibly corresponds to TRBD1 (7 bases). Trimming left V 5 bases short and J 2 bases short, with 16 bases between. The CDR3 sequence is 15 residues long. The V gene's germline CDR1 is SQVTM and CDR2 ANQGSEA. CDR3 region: CSVILSRGAYNEQFF. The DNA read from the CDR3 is TGCAGCGTTATCCTGAGCAGGGGGGCCTACAATGAG.

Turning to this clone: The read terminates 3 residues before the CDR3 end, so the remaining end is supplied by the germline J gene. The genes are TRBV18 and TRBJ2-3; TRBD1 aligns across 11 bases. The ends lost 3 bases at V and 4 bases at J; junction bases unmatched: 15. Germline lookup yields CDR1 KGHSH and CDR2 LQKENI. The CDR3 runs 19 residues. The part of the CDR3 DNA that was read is TGTGCCAGCTCACCCCCCCCAAGGCGGGACAGGGGGTGTTCAGATACG. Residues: CASSPPPRRDRGCSDT. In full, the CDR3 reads CASSPPPRRDRGCSDTQYF. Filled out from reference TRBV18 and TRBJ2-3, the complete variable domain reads NAGVMQNPRHLVRRRGQEARLRCSPMKGHSHVYWYRQLPEEGLKFMVYLQKENIIDESGMPKERFSAEFPKEGPSILRIQQVVRGDSAAYFCASSPPPRRDRGCSDTQYFGPGTRLTVL.

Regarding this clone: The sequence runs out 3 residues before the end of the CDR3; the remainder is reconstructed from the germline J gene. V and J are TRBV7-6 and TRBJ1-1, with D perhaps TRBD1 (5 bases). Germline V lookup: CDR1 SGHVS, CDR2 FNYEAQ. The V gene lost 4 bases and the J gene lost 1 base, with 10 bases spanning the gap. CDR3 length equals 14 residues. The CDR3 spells CASSSDGGNTEAFF. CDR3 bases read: TGTGCCAGCAGCTCCGACGGGGGGAACACTGAA. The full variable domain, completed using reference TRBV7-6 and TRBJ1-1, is GAGVSQSPRYKVTKRGQDVALRCDPISGHVSLYWYRQALGQGPEFLTYFNYEAQQDKSGLPNDRFSAERPEGSISTLTIQRTEQRDSAMYRCASSSDGGNTEAFFGQGTRLTVV.

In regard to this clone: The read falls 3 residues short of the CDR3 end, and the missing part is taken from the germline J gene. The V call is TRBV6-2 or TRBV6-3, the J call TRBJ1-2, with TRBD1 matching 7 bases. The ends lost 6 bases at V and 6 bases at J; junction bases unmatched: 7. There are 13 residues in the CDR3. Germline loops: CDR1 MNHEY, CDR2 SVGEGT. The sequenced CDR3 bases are TGTGCCAGCAGGAGACAGGGTACGGATGGC. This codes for CASRRQGTDG. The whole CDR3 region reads CASRRQGTDGYTF.

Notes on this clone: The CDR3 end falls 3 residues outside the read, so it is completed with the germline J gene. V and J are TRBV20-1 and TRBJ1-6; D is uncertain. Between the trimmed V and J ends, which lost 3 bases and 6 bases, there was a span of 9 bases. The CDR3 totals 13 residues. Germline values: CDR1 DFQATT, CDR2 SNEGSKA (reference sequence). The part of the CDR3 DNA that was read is TGCAGTGCTAGGGCGGATTTTAATTCACCC. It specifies CSARADFNSP. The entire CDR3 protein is CSARADFNSPLHF.

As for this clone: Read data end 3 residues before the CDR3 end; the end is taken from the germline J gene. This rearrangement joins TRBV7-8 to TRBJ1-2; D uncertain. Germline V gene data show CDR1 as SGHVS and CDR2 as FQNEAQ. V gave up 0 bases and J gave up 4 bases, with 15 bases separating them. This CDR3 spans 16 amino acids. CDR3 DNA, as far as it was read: TGTGCCAGCAGCTTAGCGGGCTCTGCTCAGGTCTATGGC. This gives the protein CASSLAGSAQVYG. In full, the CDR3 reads CASSLAGSAQVYGYTF.

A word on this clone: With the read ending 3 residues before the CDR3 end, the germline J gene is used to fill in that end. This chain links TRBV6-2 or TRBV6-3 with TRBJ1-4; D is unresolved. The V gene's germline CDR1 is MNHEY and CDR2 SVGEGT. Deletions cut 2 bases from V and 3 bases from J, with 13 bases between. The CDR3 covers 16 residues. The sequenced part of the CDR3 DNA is TGTGCCAGCAGTTACCCAAGGGAAGCGGCTAATGAAAAA. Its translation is CASSYPREAANEK. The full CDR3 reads CASSYPREAANEKLFF.

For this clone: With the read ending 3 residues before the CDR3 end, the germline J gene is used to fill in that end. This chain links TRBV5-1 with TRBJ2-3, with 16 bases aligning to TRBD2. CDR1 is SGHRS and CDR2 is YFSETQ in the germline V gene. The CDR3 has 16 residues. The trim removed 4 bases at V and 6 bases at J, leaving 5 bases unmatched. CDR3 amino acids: CASSTGTSGGADTQYF. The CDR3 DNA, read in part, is TGCGCCAGCAGCACCGGGACTAGCGGGGGGGCGGATACG.

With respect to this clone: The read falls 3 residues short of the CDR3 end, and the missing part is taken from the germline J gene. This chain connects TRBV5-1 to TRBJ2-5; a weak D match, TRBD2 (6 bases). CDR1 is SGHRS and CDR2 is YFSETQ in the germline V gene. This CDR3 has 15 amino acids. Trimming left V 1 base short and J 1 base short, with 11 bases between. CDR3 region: CASSLRGFRQETQYF. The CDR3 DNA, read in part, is TGCGCCAGCAGCTTGCGGGGGTTCCGCCAAGAGACC.

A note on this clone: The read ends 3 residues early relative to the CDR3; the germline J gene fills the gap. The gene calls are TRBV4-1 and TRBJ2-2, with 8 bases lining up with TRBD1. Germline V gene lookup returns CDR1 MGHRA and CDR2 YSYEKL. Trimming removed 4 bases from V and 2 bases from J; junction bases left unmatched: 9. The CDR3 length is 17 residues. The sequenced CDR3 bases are TGCGCCAGCAGCCCACCCCAGGACAGGGCCAACACCGGGGAG. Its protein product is CASSPPQDRANTGE. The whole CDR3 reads CASSPPQDRANTGELFF.

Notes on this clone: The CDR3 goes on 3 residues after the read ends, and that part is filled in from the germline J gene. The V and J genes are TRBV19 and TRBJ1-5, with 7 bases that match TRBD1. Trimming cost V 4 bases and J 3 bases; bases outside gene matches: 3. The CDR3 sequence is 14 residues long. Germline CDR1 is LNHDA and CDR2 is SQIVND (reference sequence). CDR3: CASSTDRINQPQHF. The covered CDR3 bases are TGTGCCAGTAGTACGGACAGGATCAATCAGCCC.